Many counts were recorded for the clone carrying this TCR beta chain. This entry comes from a study of T cells after yellow fever vaccination. Study information: Fractions of limited cellularity were prepared by means of SMART-Seq v4 Ultra Low Input.

CDR1 and CDR2 (germline): LGHNA, YSLEER. The V gene lost 0 bases and the J gene lost 0 bases, with 6 bases spanning the gap. This CDR3 comprises 16 residues. Study conclusions and caveats: Almost every vaccine-responding clonotype was undetectable in sorted memory subsets on day 0.

Production of TCR cDNA was by 5'RACE template switching, which also added a universal primer site and UMIs. MiXCR, applied by TCRdb to the 5' RACE reads, yields one record per CDR3 protein. In the table there are 25,000 or so distinct CDR3 sequences, 4.5% of which are singletons. V usage is TRBV4-3 and J usage is TRBJ2-6; D gene ambiguous. The sequencing used PBMCs, either bulk or a sorted T-cell subset (CD4+, CD8+, memory, or dextramer-sorted; not recorded which), collected on the day of the yellow fever booster vaccination. This receptor was taken from a man aged 18 to 29 who received the YFV17D yellow fever vaccine. CDR3 loop: CASSQESSSGANVLTF. The DNA for the CDR3 is TGCGCCAGCAGCCAAGAGAGTAGCTCTGGGGCCAACGTCCTGACTTTC.